Shown below are 8 T cell receptor beta chains from a single sample sequenced in a study of cytomegalovirus exposure and HLA in healthy donors. Profiling relied on immunoSEQ multiplex PCR, and the TCRdb table lists in-frame clones only, not all of them. The sample consists of about 65,000 clones, 92% of them appearing once. Sequencing used PBMCs. The origin of the receptors is a woman under 30 in good health and CMV-seronegative.

The chain is built from TRBV7-9 and TRBJ2-7, with TRBD2 as a possible D gene (6 bases). Germline V gene lookup returns CDR1 SEHNR and CDR2 FQNEAQ (reference sequence). V was trimmed by 0 bases and J by 11 bases, leaving 14 bases between them. There are 13 residues in the CDR3. The DNA of the CDR3 is TGTGCCAGCAGCTTAGCGGACAAGCGGAGGGAGTACTTC. Its protein is CASSLADKRREYF. The whole variable domain, remainder taken from reference TRBV7-9 and TRBJ2-7, is DTGVSQNPRHKITKRGQNVTFRCDPISEHNRLYWYRQTLGQGPEFLTYFQNEAQLEKSRLLSDRFSAERPKGSFSTLEIQRTEQGDSAMYLCASSLADKRREYFGPGTRLTVT.

The chain couples TRBV10-3 to TRBJ1-5, with a possible D match to TRBD1 (5 bases). Trimming stripped 11 bases from V and 5 bases from J, with 10 bases between. Germline V gene sequence: CDR1 ENHRY, CDR2 SYGVKD. The CDR3 consists of 11 residues. The CDR3 nucleotides read TGTGCCGCTGGGGGGGATCAGCCCCAGCATTTT. Amino acid sequence: CAAGGDQPQHF.

The V and J genes are TRBV6-1 and TRBJ2-7; 8 nucleotides match TRBD1. CDR3 length: 16 residues. CDR1 and CDR2 from the germline V gene are MNHNS and SASEGT. J was trimmed by 3 bases and V by 4 bases; bases with no gene match: 11. The CDR3 DNA reads TGTGCCAGCAGTGGGGAGGACAGGGCAGAACTCTACGAGCAGTACTTC. Translated, it gives CASSGEDRAELYEQYF.

The chain joins TRBV25-1 to TRBJ2-3; tentative D call: TRBD1 (5 bases). V was trimmed by 2 bases and J by 2 bases, leaving 11 bases between them. Germline loops: CDR1 MGHDK, CDR2 SYGVNS. The CDR3 is 15 residues long. This CDR3 is CASSEEGAVTDTQYF. The CDR3 nucleotides are TGTGCCAGCAGTGAAGAAGGGGCTGTCACAGATACGCAGTATTTT.

The V and J genes are TRBV6-5 and TRBJ1-1; possible D gene TRBD1, 6 bases. This CDR3 spans 14 amino acids. Germline values: CDR1 MNHEY, CDR2 SVGAGI. Trimming removed 7 bases at V and 11 bases at J, with 23 bases between. The CDR3 region is CASTPLGQSRYAFF. CDR3 coding DNA: TGTGCCAGCACTCCCCTTGGACAGTCGAGGTACGCTTTCTTT.

A single count supports this clone. CDR3 in amino acids: CASSLRRQVANEKLFF. CDR3 coding DNA: TGTGCCAGCAGCTTACGTCGTCAGGTGGCTAATGAAAAACTGTTTTTT. This rearrangement joins TRBV11-2 to TRBJ1-4; D is unresolved. Trimming took 2 bases from V and 3 from J, leaving 13 bases between them. The V gene's germline CDR1 is SGHAT and CDR2 FQNNGV. CDR3 length equals 16 residues.

This chain uses TRBV21-1 with TRBJ2-7; the table calls TRBD1, which could not be checked here. TRBV21-1 is an annotated pseudogene. There are 14 residues in the CDR3. DNA for the CDR3: TGTGCCAGCAGCACACAGGGCCCGTATTACGAGCAGTACTTC. Translating gives CASSTQGPYYEQYF.

This chain connects TRBV2 to TRBJ1-2; 7 bases map to TRBD1. Germline lookup yields CDR1 SNHLY and CDR2 FYNNEI. The CDR3 totals 16 residues. Losses at the gene ends were 6 bases for V and 4 bases for J; bases not matched to a gene: 14. The CDR3 DNA reads as TGTGCCAGCAGGGACACTCTGACAGGGCAAAGCTATGGCTACACCTTC. Translating it yields CASRDTLTGQSYGYTF.